This record concerns one TCR beta chain sequence. Its matching antigen is unknown. The data originate from a study of a mutant IDH1 vaccine in newly diagnosed glioma. Looking at the study overall: Vaccine administration was initiated 4-6 weeks following radiotherapy alone, or with temozolomide cycles. Sex distribution of treated patients was around 62% male and around 38% female; mean age was around 42 years. Patients got radiotherapy, temozolomide, or both beforehand, and most got both.

Measured with immunoSEQ multiplex PCR; TCRdb has only the in-frame clones, and not every one. The sample has around 94,000 clones, 89% seen once. Time point: week 47, end of study. Topical imiquimod was applied with each vaccine dose, which held 300 ug of mutant IDH1 20-mer peptide. There were eight vaccinations for patients, given in weeks 1, 3, 5, 7, 11, 15, 19 and 23. The source of this sequence is a woman aged 45 to 65 with glioma. Material: PBMCs, obtained from a glioma patient whose treatment included an IDH1 peptide vaccine.

This CDR3 is CASSLDQGGNEKLFF. The DNA for the CDR3 is TGCGCCAGCAGCTTGGATCAAGGGGGGAATGAAAAACTGTTTTTT. The genes are TRBV5-1 and TRBJ1-4, with D possibly being TRBD1 (6 bases). The CDR3 covers 15 residues. Germline loops: CDR1 SGHRS, CDR2 YFSETQ. V dropped 0 bases and J dropped 5 bases, with 11 bases sitting between them.